This T cell receptor beta chain derives from a study of T cells after posttransplantation cyclophosphamide. Whole-study results and caveats: Blood and skin or GI T cell repertoires showed limited TRB overlap. Later post-transplant blood repertoires were often dominated by donor CD8+ memory clones.

Busulfan-fludarabine conditioning, marrow transplant, and cyclophosphamide on days +3 and +4 were administered. Assay used: immunoSEQ multiplex PCR; TCRdb lists only in-frame clones, some missing. The table records around 2,900 clones without singletons, the ten largest covering less than 40%. This clone has ten or more counts. The antigen is not known. This clonotype originated in a female patient aged 45-60 years who received an allogeneic stem cell transplant from a related donor, was CMV-positive, and had no GVHD. Part of the T cell pool may stem from the graft donor. Sequenced here: PBMCs, sampled after allogeneic stem cell transplant with posttransplant cyclophosphamide.

This CDR3 is CASSPRTDYTDTQYF. The CDR3 nucleotides are TGTGCCAGCAGCCCACGGACAGACTATACAGATACGCAGTATTTT. The chain couples TRBV9 to TRBJ2-3, with D possibly matching TRBD1 (6 bases). This CDR3 region has 15 residues. Trimming cost V 4 bases and J 3 bases, with 15 bases left between them. Germline V lookup: CDR1 SGDLS, CDR2 YYNGEE. The variable domain in full, with the rest retrieved from reference TRBV9 and TRBJ2-3, is DSGVTQTPKHLITATGQRVTLRCSPRSGDLSVYWYQQSLDQGLQFLIQYYNGEERAKGNILERFSAQQFPDLHSELNLSSLELGDSALYFCASSPRTDYTDTQYFGPGTRLTVL.